This T cell receptor (beta chain) was captured in a study of blood T cell repertoires in COVID-19. TCRdb's copy holds only in-frame clones and misses some; the assay was immunoSEQ multiplex PCR. The table has 100,000 to 150,000 clones, roughly 85% seen once. This clonotype was sampled from a man older than 75 with active or convalescent COVID-19. The sequencing input was peripheral blood.

CDR3 residues: CASSLGGGTSSNEQYF. CDR3 bases: TGTGCCAGCAGCTTAGGGGGAGGGACATCGTCAAACGAGCAGTACTTC. The chain links TRBV7-9 to TRBJ2-7, with D maybe TRBD2 (7 bases). The CDR3 has 16 amino acids. V dropped 1 base and J dropped 5 bases, with 18 bases sitting between them. The germline gives CDR1 SEHNR, CDR2 FQNEAQ (reference sequence).